Presented here are 27 T cell receptor beta chains from one specimen sequenced in a study of blood T cells in healthy people across ages (dated by TCRdb to the mid-2010s). Library preparation used 5' RACE. The sequencer was an Illumina HiSeq 2500. The second PCR ran for about 7 to 11 cycles and used a J-beta primer mix along with a sample-barcoded 5' primer. In TCRdb, the public reads were trimmed at Q25 with fastp and aligned with MiXCR, with productive beta chains retained. Each entry merges the rows of one CDR3 protein and shows their most common DNA and genes. The sample profile shows around 820,000 distinct CDR3 sequences; roughly 25% of them were found once. The ten largest account for roughly 3.5% of the sample. This sample was also put to use in a study of T cells of mothers and their children.

The sequencing sample was made of blood. The receptors here all came from a boy aged 5-17 years in good health.

The rearrangement links TRBV5-8 to TRBJ2-5; D not certain. V dropped 4 bases and J dropped 1 base, with 11 bases sitting between them. The CDR3 extends over 14 amino acids. Germline lookup yields CDR1 SGHTS and CDR2 YDEGEE. The CDR3 loop is CASSPQSRQETQYF. The DNA for the CDR3 is TGTGCCAGCAGCCCACAGAGTCGCCAAGAGACCCAGTACTTC.

This chain's CDR3 is CASSFQQDTEAFF. In DNA form, the CDR3 reads TGTGCCAGCAGCTTCCAGCAGGACACTGAAGCTTTCTTT. The chain joins TRBV7-2 to TRBJ1-1; D is undetermined. Deletions cut 3 bases from V and 3 bases from J, with 8 bases between. The germline gives CDR1 SGHTA, CDR2 FQGNSA. The CDR3 covers 13 residues. Based on the CDR3 plus reference TRBV7-2 and TRBJ1-1, the full variable domain is GAGVSQSPSNKVTEKGKDVELRCDPISGHTALYWYRQSLGQGLEFLIYFQGNSAPDKSGLPSDRFSAERTGGSVSTLTIQRTQQEDSAVYLCASSFQQDTEAFFGQGTRLTVV.

The V and J genes are TRBV5-1 and TRBJ2-3; TRBD2 aligns across 10 bases. The CDR3 runs 18 residues. The germline CDR1 and CDR2 sequences are SGHRS and YFSETQ. Losses at the gene ends were 0 bases for V and 3 bases for J; bases not matched to a gene: 10. In nucleotides, the CDR3 is TGCGCCAGCAGCTTGGGTCACCTACTAGCGGGGTCAACAGATACGCAGTATTTT. This translates into CASSLGHLLAGSTDTQYF.

To note about this clonotype: One junction end disagrees with the germline gene, perhaps due to a read error. The V call is TRBV20-1, the J call TRBJ2-3, with 9 bases matching TRBD1. This CDR3 has 16 amino acids. Germline CDR1 DFQATT, CDR2 SNEGSKA (reference sequence). This chain's CDR3 is CSARWTMGQGTDTQYF. The CDR3 nucleotides are TGCAGTGCTAGATGGACAATGGGACAGGGCACCGATACGCAGTATTTT.

The V gene is TRBV12-3 or TRBV12-4, the J gene TRBJ1-4, with D tentatively TRBD1 (5 bases). V lost 7 bases and J lost 8, with 14 bases in between. The CDR3 is 13 residues long. This CDR3 is CASNPGQGEKLFF. CDR3 in DNA: TGTGCCAGCAACCCGGGGCAGGGCGAAAAACTGTTTTTT.

The V gene is TRBV2, the J gene TRBJ2-7; D may correspond to TRBD1 or TRBD2 (6 bases each). Trimming shortened V by 5 bases and J by 2 bases, and 25 bases separated the two germline ends. Germline-derived CDR1 and CDR2 are SNHLY and FYNNEI. This CDR3 spans 18 amino acids. CDR3 amino acids: CASSRGYPDGTNTYEQYF. Here the CDR3 DNA reads TGTGCCAGCAGTCGGGGGTATCCTGACGGGACAAATACCTACGAGCAGTACTTC.

The gene calls are TRBV5-1 and TRBJ2-7; 12 nucleotides match TRBD2. V gave up 0 bases and J gave up 6 bases; unmatched junction bases: 7. The germline V gene encodes CDR1 SGHRS and CDR2 YFSETQ. The CDR3 runs 16 residues. This CDR3 reads CASSLEASGGASEQYF. The CDR3 nucleotides read TGCGCCAGCAGCTTGGAGGCTAGCGGGGGGGCATCCGAGCAGTACTTC. Filled out from reference TRBV5-1 and TRBJ2-7, the complete variable domain reads KAGVTQTPRYLIKTRGQQVTLSCSPISGHRSVSWYQQTPGQGLQFLFEYFSETQRNKGNFPGRFSGRQFSNSRSEMNVSTLELGDSALYLCASSLEASGGASEQYFGPGTRLTVT.

The genes are TRBV6-2 or TRBV6-3 and TRBJ2-5, with a possible D match to TRBD2 (6 bases). Germline CDR1 is MNHEY and CDR2 is SVGEGT. The CDR3 is made up of 14 amino acids. V dropped 6 bases and J dropped 6 bases, with 17 bases sitting between them. CDR3 coding DNA: TGTGCCAGCAGAGACGGGACTCCCCAGCAGACCCAGTACTTC. Translating gives CASRDGTPQQTQYF.

The CDR3 loop reads CASSGHMGAETQYF. The DNA for the CDR3 is TGTGCCAGCAGTGGTCACATGGGGGCGGAGACCCAGTACTTC. The gene calls are TRBV25-1 and TRBJ2-5, with D tentatively TRBD1 (6 bases). Germline V lookup: CDR1 MGHDK, CDR2 SYGVNS. The CDR3 sequence is 14 residues long. V shed 4 bases and J shed 5 bases, with 14 bases lying between them.

This clonotype was seen more than once but under ten times. The gene calls are TRBV4-3 and TRBJ2-1, with 13 nucleotides matching TRBD2. The J call may be mistaken, given a closer DNA end match to TRBJ2-5. CDR3 length: 17 residues. The germline V gene has CDR1 LGHNA and CDR2 YSLEER. CDR3 bases: TGCGCCAGCAGCCAAGTGACTAGCGGGAGGCCAGGGGAGACCCAGTACTTC. The encoded protein is CASSQVTSGRPGETQYF.

The chain couples TRBV6-2 or TRBV6-3 to TRBJ2-4; TRBD1 agrees at 8 bases. V shed 6 bases, J shed 2 bases, and the junction held 9 bases outside the gene matches. CDR1 is MNHEY and CDR2 is SVGEGT in the germline V gene. The CDR3 loop spans 16 amino acids. Here the CDR3 DNA reads TGTGCCAGCAGACGACAGGGGTCGGAAACCAAAAACATTCAGTACTTC. Amino acid sequence: CASRRQGSETKNIQYF.

This clonotype has ten or more counts. The chain carries TRBV20-1 and TRBJ1-1, with D possibly TRBD1 on 5 matching bases. V lost 3 bases and J lost 10, with 21 bases in between. The CDR3 length is 14 residues. Germline CDR1 DFQATT, CDR2 SNEGSKA (reference sequence). The CDR3 bases are TGCAGTGCTAGGGGCGAGGCCTCGCCTAGGGGAGCTTTCTTT. Encoded protein: CSARGEASPRGAFF.

The CDR3 bases are TGTGCCAGCCCTTCCTCCCGACAGGGATGGTATGGCTACACCTTC. Translated: CASPSSRQGWYGYTF. The chain employs TRBV28 and TRBJ1-2; TRBD1 matches at 7 bases. Germline-derived CDR1 and CDR2 are MDHEN and SYDVKM. Trimming at V came to 8 bases and at J to 5 bases, leaving 14 bases not matched to a gene. This CDR3 has 15 residues.

The rearrangement uses TRBV2 and TRBJ2-5; D gene uncertain. This CDR3 comprises 14 residues. Germline CDR1 is SNHLY and CDR2 is FYNNEI. Trimming left V 1 base short and J 1 base short, with 7 bases between. The CDR3 region is CASSEEVGQETQYF. The DNA of the CDR3 is TGTGCCAGCAGTGAAGAGGTCGGCCAAGAGACCCAGTACTTC.

This clonotype was recorded a few times. This chain uses TRBV20-1 with TRBJ2-5; D gene ambiguous. The assigned J gene may be wrong: the sequence end matches TRBJ2-7 better. The CDR3 is 14 amino acids. The germline gives CDR1 DFQATT, CDR2 SNEGSKA (reference sequence). CDR3 sequence (DNA): TGCAGTGCGCCCGTTTCATCGAACTCCTACGAGCAGTACTTC. Protein: CSAPVSSNSYEQYF.

The chain recombines TRBV28 with TRBJ2-7; D is ambiguous. Germline values: CDR1 MDHEN, CDR2 SYDVKM. V lost 8 bases and J lost 0, with 11 bases in between. The CDR3 is made up of 13 amino acids. The CDR3 coding sequence is TGTGCCAGCTCCTATGAAATCTCCTACGAGCAGTACTTC. This codes for CASSYEISYEQYF.

The genes are TRBV11-2 and TRBJ2-5; 9 bases match TRBD1. With V trimmed by 1 base and J by 3 bases, 3 bases remained unmatched. Germline CDR1 is SGHAT and CDR2 is FQNNGV. This CDR3 contains 15 residues. DNA of the CDR3: TGTGCCAGCAGCTTAGGAGACAGGGGGAAAGAGACCCAGTACTTC. Translating it yields CASSLGDRGKETQYF.

The chain carries TRBV12-3 or TRBV12-4 and TRBJ2-7, with 9 bases matching TRBD1. Unmatched junction bases numbered 5, after V lost 6 bases and J lost 5 bases. This CDR3 has 13 residues. The CDR3 DNA reads TGTGCCAGCAGCCACTGGACAGGGGACGAGCAGTACTTC. Residues: CASSHWTGDEQYF.

In this sample, this clonotype turned up a few times. The gene calls are TRBV20-1 and TRBJ2-1; TRBD2 matches 8 bases. The last part of the DNA fits TRBJ2-7 better; the J call may be wrong. Germline V lookup: CDR1 DFQATT, CDR2 SNEGSKA (reference sequence). The CDR3 is 16 residues long. CDR3 sequence reads: CSARSTSGIFSYEQYF. CDR3 DNA: TGCAGTGCTAGAAGTACTAGCGGCATATTCTCCTACGAGCAGTACTTC.

V is TRBV7-2 and J is TRBJ2-4, with a possible D match to TRBD2 (7 bases). Germline lookup yields CDR1 SGHTA and CDR2 FQGNSA. V lost 5 bases, J lost 1 base, and 24 bases lay in between. CDR3 length: 19 residues. CDR3 amino acids: CASSPARAGALRAKNIQYF. The CDR3 nucleotides are TGTGCCAGCAGCCCGGCCAGGGCGGGGGCCCTTCGGGCCAAAAACATTCAGTACTTC.

The chain employs TRBV5-5 and TRBJ2-7; D possibly corresponds to TRBD1 (6 bases). This CDR3 region has 12 residues. V lost 7 bases and J 3 bases, leaving 11 bases between the germline ends. CDR1 SGHKS and CDR2 YYEKEE come from the germline V gene (reference sequence). CDR3 protein: CASQGQFYEQYF. DNA for the CDR3: TGTGCCAGCCAGGGGCAGTTCTACGAGCAGTACTTC.

The genes are TRBV2 and TRBJ2-3, with D tentatively TRBD1 (5 bases). This CDR3 comprises 13 residues. The V gene's germline CDR1 is SNHLY and CDR2 FYNNEI. Trimming stripped 6 bases from V and 4 bases from J, with 11 bases between. The CDR3 bases are TGTGCCAGCAGGGACAAGCCGGCAGATACGCAGTATTTT. As protein: CASRDKPADTQYF.

The chain uses TRBV4-3 and TRBJ2-7; D not certain. The germline V gene encodes CDR1 LGHNA and CDR2 YSLEER. V lost 0 bases to trimming and J lost 3 bases, with 12 bases between them. The CDR3 extends over 15 amino acids. The CDR3 spells CASSQEWWPFYEQYF. The CDR3 nucleotides are TGCGCCAGCAGCCAAGAGTGGTGGCCCTTCTACGAGCAGTACTTC.

This clonotype has a handful of counts. The chain uses TRBV6-1 and TRBJ2-7; 7 nucleotides match TRBD2. The J call may be faulty, since TRBJ2-5 better matches the DNA end. Germline-derived CDR1 and CDR2 are MNHNS and SASEGT. The CDR3 extends over 14 amino acids. CDR3 in amino acids: CASSAGGGPETQYF. The CDR3, as DNA: TGTGCCAGCAGTGCTGGGGGAGGGCCGGAGACCCAGTACTTC.

The genes are TRBV7-2 and TRBJ2-1; D call uncertain. The germline V gene has CDR1 SGHTA and CDR2 FQGNSA. Trimming removed 1 base at V and 9 bases at J, with 7 bases between. The CDR3 is 12 amino acids. The CDR3 loop is CASSLVTTEQFF. The CDR3 nucleotides read TGTGCCAGCAGCTTAGTCACGACTGAGCAGTTCTTC.

This clonotype has a handful of counts. This chain connects TRBV20-1 to TRBJ1-2; 10 bases match TRBD1. Per the germline V gene, CDR1 is DFQATT and CDR2 is SNEGSKA (reference sequence). The CDR3 has 15 amino acids. The ends lost 1 base at V and 6 bases at J; junction bases unmatched: 8. The CDR3 region is CSARVDRGVSDGYTF. CDR3 coding DNA: TGCAGTGCTAGAGTGGACAGGGGGGTGTCGGATGGCTACACCTTC.

A few counts support this clonotype. The chain is built from TRBV9 and TRBJ2-3, with a tentative D call TRBD1 (6 bases). The germline V gene has CDR1 SGDLS and CDR2 YYNGEE. The CDR3 length is 16 residues. V was trimmed by 3 bases and J by 3 bases, leaving 17 bases between them. The CDR3 DNA sequence: TGTGCCAGCAGCGGACGGACTGGGGGCGGGACAGATACGCAGTATTTT. It specifies CASSGRTGGGTDTQYF.